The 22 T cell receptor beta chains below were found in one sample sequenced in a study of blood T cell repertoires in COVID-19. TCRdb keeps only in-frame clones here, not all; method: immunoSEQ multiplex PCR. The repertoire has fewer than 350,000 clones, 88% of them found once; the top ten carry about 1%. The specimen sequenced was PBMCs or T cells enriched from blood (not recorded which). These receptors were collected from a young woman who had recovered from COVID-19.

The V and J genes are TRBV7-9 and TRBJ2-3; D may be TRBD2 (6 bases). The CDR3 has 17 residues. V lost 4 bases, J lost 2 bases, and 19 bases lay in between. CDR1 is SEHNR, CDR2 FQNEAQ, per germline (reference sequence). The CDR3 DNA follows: TGTGCCAGCAGCTCCTCGGGACTCCGGCTTCTCACAGATACGCAGTATTTT. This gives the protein CASSSSGLRLLTDTQYF.

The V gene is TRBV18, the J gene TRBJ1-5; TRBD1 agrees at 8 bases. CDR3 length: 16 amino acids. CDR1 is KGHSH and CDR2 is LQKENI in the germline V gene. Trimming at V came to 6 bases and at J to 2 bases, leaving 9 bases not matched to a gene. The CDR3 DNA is TGTGCCAGCTCGGTGACAGGGGTCGGTGGCAATCAGCCCCAGCATTTT. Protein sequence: CASSVTGVGGNQPQHF.

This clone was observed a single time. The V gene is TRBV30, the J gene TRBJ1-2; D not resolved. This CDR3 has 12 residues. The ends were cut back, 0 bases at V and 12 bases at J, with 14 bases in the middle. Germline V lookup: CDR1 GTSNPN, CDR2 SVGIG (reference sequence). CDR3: CAWSVLGVGNTF. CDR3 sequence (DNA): TGTGCCTGGAGTGTACTGGGAGTTGGAAACACCTTC.

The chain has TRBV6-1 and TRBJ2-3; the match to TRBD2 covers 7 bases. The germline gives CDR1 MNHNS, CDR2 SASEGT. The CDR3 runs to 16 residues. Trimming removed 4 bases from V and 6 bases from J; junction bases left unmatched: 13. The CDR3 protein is CASSAQRGRGGDTQYF. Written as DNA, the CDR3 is TGTGCCAGCAGTGCCCAGCGGGGCCGAGGCGGGGATACGCAGTATTTT.

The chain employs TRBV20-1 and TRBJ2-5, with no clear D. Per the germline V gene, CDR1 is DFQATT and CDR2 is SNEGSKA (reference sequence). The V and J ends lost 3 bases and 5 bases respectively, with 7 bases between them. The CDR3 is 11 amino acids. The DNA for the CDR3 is TGCAGTGCTAGTCCCGGGGAGACCCAGTACTTC. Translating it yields CSASPGETQYF.

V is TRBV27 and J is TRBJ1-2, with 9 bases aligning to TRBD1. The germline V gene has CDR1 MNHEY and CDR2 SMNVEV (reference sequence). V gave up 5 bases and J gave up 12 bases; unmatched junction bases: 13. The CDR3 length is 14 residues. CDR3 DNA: TGTGCCAGCAGTCCTCTCGAAGGGACAGGGCCCAACACCTTC. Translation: CASSPLEGTGPNTF.

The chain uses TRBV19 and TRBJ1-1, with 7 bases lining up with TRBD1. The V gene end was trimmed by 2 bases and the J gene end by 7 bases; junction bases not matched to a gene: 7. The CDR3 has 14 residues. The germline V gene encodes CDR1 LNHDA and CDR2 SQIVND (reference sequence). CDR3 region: CASSIRTGYLEAFF. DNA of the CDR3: TGTGCCAGTAGTATAAGGACAGGTTACCTTGAAGCTTTCTTT.

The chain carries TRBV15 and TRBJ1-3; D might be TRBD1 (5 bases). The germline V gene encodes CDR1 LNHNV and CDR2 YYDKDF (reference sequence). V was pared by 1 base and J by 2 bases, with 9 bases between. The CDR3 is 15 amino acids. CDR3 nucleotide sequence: TGTGCCACCAGCAGAGTACTGGGGCCTGGAAACACCATATATTTT. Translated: CATSRVLGPGNTIYF.

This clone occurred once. Here the CDR3 reads CASSIVGQGEAFF. The CDR3 DNA reads TGTGCCAGCAGCATAGTCGGACAGGGGGAAGCTTTCTTT. J is TRBJ1-1 and V is TRBV2; 9 bases match TRBD1. CDR3 length: 13 amino acids. Germline V gene lookup returns CDR1 SNHLY and CDR2 FYNNEI. Trimming cost V 6 bases and J 8 bases; bases outside gene matches: 7.

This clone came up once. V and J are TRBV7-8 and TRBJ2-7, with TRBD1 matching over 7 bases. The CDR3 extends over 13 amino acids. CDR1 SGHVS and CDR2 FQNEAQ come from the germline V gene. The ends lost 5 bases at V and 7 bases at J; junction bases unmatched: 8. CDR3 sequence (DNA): TGTGCCAGCAGCCGACCGGGACAGAAGGAGCAGTACTTC. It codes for CASSRPGQKEQYF.

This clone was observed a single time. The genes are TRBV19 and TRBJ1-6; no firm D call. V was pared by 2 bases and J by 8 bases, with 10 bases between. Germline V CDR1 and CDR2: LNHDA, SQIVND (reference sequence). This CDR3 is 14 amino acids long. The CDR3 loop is CASSIRGSDSPLHF. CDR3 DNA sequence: TGTGCCAGTAGTATACGAGGGTCGGATTCACCCCTCCACTTT.

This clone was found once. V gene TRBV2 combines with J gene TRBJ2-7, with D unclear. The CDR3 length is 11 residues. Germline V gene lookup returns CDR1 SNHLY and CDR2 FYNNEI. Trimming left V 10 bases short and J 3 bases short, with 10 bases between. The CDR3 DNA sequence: TGTGCCACTTTAACAAACTACGAGCAGTACTTC. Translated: CATLTNYEQYF.

CDR3 sequence reads: CASSLDLALGPSGYTF. The CDR3 DNA sequence: TGTGCCAGCAGCTTAGACTTGGCCTTGGGGCCAAGTGGCTACACCTTC. The chain employs TRBV7-8 and TRBJ1-2, with D perhaps TRBD1 (5 bases). The CDR3 consists of 16 residues. Looked up from germline, CDR1 is SGHVS and CDR2 is FQNEAQ. The V and J ends lost 1 base and 7 bases respectively, with 19 bases between them.

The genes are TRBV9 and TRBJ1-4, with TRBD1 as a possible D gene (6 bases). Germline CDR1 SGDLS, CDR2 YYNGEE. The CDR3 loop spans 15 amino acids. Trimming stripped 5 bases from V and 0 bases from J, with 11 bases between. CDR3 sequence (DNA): TGTGCCAGCAGTCGTCAGGGGTCAACTAATGAAAAACTGTTTTTT. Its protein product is CASSRQGSTNEKLFF.

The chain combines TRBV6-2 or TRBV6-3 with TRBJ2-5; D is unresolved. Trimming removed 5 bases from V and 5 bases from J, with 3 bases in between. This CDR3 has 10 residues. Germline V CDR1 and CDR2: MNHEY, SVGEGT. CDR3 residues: CASSEETQYF. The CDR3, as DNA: TGTGCCAGCAGTGAGGAGACCCAGTACTTC.

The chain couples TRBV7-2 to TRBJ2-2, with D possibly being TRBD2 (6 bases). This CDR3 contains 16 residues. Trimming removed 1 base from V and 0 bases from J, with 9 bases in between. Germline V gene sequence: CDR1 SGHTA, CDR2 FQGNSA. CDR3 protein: CASSLVGGANTGELFF. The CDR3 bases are TGTGCCAGCAGCTTAGTCGGGGGAGCGAACACCGGGGAGCTGTTTTTT.

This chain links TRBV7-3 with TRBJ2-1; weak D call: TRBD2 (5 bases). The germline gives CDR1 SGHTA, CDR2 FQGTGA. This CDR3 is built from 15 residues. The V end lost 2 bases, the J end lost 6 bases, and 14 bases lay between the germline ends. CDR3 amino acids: CASSLFPSLGNEQFF. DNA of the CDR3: TGTGCCAGCAGCTTATTCCCTAGCCTAGGCAATGAGCAGTTCTTC.

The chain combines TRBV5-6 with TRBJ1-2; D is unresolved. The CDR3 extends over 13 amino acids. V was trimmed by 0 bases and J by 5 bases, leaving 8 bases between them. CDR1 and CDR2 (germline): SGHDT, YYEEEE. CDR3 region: CASSLATPYGYTF. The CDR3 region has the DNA TGTGCCAGCAGCTTGGCGACTCCGTATGGCTACACCTTC.

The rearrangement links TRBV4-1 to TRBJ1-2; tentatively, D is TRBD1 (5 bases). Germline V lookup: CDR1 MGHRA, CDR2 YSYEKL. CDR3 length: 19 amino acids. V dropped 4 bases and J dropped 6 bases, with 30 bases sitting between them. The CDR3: CASSPLMSELSRERDGYTF. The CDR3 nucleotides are TGCGCCAGCAGCCCTCTGATGTCGGAATTGAGCAGGGAAAGGGATGGCTACACCTTC.

The CDR3 sequence: CAWRRMDRFAYNSPLHF. The DNA of the CDR3 is TGTGCCTGGAGGAGGATGGACAGGTTCGCCTATAATTCACCCCTCCACTTT. The rearrangement links TRBV30 to TRBJ1-6; 7 bases fit TRBD1. The length of the CDR3 is 17 residues. CDR1 is GTSNPN and CDR2 is SVGIG in the germline V gene (reference sequence). V dropped 3 bases and J dropped 2; count of bases not matched to a gene: 10.

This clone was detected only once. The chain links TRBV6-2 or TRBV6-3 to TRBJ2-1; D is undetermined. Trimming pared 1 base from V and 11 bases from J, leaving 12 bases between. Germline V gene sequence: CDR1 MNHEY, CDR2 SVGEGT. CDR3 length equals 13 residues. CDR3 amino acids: CASSYFGPRKQFF. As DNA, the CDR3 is TGTGCCAGCAGTTACTTCGGCCCGAGGAAGCAGTTCTTC.

CDR3 protein: CASSLREKPYEQYF. The DNA of the CDR3 is TGTGCCAGCAGCTTACGGGAGAAGCCCTACGAGCAGTACTTC. This chain joins TRBV7-9 and TRBJ2-7; maybe TRBD2 (6 bases). In germline, CDR1 is SEHNR, CDR2 FQNEAQ (reference sequence). The CDR3 contains 14 residues. V lost 2 bases and J lost 2, with 10 bases in between.